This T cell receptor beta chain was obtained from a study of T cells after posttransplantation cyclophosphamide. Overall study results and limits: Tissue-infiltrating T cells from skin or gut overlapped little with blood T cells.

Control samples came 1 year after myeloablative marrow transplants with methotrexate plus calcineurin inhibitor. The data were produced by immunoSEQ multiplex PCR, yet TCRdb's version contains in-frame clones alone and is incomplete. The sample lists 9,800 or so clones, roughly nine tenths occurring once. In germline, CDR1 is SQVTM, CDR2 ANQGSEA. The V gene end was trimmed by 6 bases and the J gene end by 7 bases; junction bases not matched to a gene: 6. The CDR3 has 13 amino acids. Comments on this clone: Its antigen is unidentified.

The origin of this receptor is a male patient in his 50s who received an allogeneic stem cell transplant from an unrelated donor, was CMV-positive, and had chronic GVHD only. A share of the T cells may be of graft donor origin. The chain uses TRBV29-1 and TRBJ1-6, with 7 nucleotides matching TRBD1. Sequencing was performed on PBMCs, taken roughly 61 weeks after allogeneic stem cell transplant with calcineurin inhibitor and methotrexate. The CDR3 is CSVGQEINSPLHF. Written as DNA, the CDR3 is TGCAGCGTAGGACAGGAAATCAATTCACCCCTCCACTTT.